What follows are 27 T cell receptor beta chains derived from one specimen sequenced in a study of shared clonotypes between healthy human individuals (dated by TCRdb to 2019 to 2021). Preparation of the library involved the immunoSEQ multiplex PCR assay. TCRdb's version of the immuneACCESS table is confined to in-frame rearrangements and falls short of the full clone set. An unresolved V gene accounts for under half of the shortfall where checked; the remainder is of unknown origin. For this sample there are fewer than 150,000 clones; 65% to 75% appear just once. The top ten constitute about 22% of the sample. The sample taken for sequencing was memory CD8+ T cells sorted from blood. The cell subset or site label here, explained by the study, means: CD45RO+ cells pooled with CCR7-negative TemRA cells. The receptors here all came from a woman between 25 and 40 years old in good health.

This clone was seen a handful of times. The chain joins TRBV10-2 to TRBJ2-1; the D gene is possibly TRBD1 (5 bases). The CDR3 is 14 amino acids. CDR1 WSHSY and CDR2 SAAADI come from the germline V gene. Trimming took off 1 base at V and 4 bases at J, with 8 bases between the two ends. CDR3 DNA: TGCGCCAGCAGTGAGTGGACACTTTACAATGAGCAGTTCTTC. It codes for CASSEWTLYNEQFF.

This clone was observed many times. V gene TRBV10-3 combines with J gene TRBJ2-7; D assignment may be TRBD1 or TRBD2 (5 bases each). Trimming stripped 3 bases from V and 6 bases from J, with 18 bases between. There are 15 residues in the CDR3. CDR1 and CDR2 from the germline V gene are ENHRY and SYGVKD. CDR3 in amino acids: CAISDGDGSVFEQYF. The CDR3, as DNA: TGTGCCATCAGTGATGGGGACGGTTCAGTATTCGAGCAGTACTTC.

The chain carries TRBV5-1 and TRBJ2-5, with 7 bases lining up with TRBD2. Germline values: CDR1 SGHRS, CDR2 YFSETQ. The J segment lost 4 bases and the V segment lost 2 bases, leaving 11 bases of the junction unmatched. This CDR3 comprises 16 residues. The CDR3: CASSLDAGGNRETQYF. The CDR3 region has the DNA TGCGCCAGCAGCTTAGATGCCGGGGGGAATAGAGAGACCCAGTACTTC.

The gene calls are TRBV9 and TRBJ2-5; tentatively, D is TRBD1 or TRBD2 (6 bases each). This CDR3 comprises 17 residues. The V end was cut by 4 bases, the J end by 1 base, with 20 bases between. Germline CDR1 and CDR2: SGDLS and YYNGEE. CDR3 in amino acids: CASSPRGGTPRQETQYF. The CDR3 DNA sequence: TGTGCCAGCAGCCCCAGAGGGGGGACTCCCCGCCAAGAGACCCAGTACTTC.

CDR3 in DNA: TGTGCCAGCAGCCCACAGGGGGCTACATCCTACAATGAGCAGTTCTTC. Translating it yields CASSPQGATSYNEQFF. This chain links TRBV2 with TRBJ2-1, with TRBD1 matching 9 bases. Germline lookup yields CDR1 SNHLY and CDR2 FYNNEI. J was trimmed by 1 base and V by 6 bases; bases with no gene match: 7. The CDR3 is 16 amino acids.

The J gene is TRBJ2-7, the V gene TRBV25-1, with D tentatively TRBD1 (6 bases). This CDR3 is built from 13 residues. Per germline, CDR1 MGHDK and CDR2 SYGVNS. V gave up 6 bases and J gave up 3 bases, with 12 bases separating them. The CDR3 reads CASRNRENYEQYF. The CDR3 nucleotides are TGTGCCAGCAGAAACAGGGAAAACTACGAGCAGTACTTC.

V and J are TRBV27 and TRBJ2-3; D might be TRBD2 (6 bases). The germline CDR1 and CDR2 sequences are MNHEY and SMNVEV (reference sequence). The CDR3 covers 15 residues. V dropped 5 bases and J dropped 2 bases, with 14 bases sitting between them. The chain's CDR3 is CASSSTGGFTDTQYF. CDR3 DNA: TGTGCCAGCAGTAGTACCGGGGGATTCACAGATACGCAGTATTTT.

This clone was seen only once. The gene calls are TRBV11-2 and TRBJ2-5, with D possibly matching TRBD2 (6 bases). The CDR3 is 17 amino acids. Per the germline V gene, CDR1 is SGHAT and CDR2 is FQNNGV. V shed 5 bases and J shed 0 bases, with 19 bases lying between them. The chain's CDR3 is CASSPPRLVKYQETQYF. As DNA, the CDR3 is TGTGCCAGCAGCCCACCGAGACTAGTTAAGTACCAAGAGACCCAGTACTTC.

V usage is TRBV15 and J usage is TRBJ1-3, with D hard to call. Trimming stripped 0 bases from V and 2 bases from J, with 8 bases between. Germline values: CDR1 LNHNV, CDR2 YYDKDF (reference sequence). The length of the CDR3 is 15 residues. CDR3 sequence reads: CATSRDWPAGNTIYF. The CDR3 DNA reads TGTGCCACCAGCAGAGATTGGCCAGCTGGAAACACCATATATTTT.

The chain has TRBV27 and TRBJ2-7, with 8 bases identical to TRBD1. Germline CDR1 MNHEY, CDR2 SMNVEV (reference sequence). The CDR3 runs 15 residues. With V trimmed by 5 bases and J by 6 bases, 12 bases remained unmatched. The CDR3 DNA reads TGTGCCAGCAGTCCCCTCAGGGGGCAGATTGGCGAGCAGTACTTC. As protein: CASSPLRGQIGEQYF.

The rearrangement joins TRBV11-2 to TRBJ2-3; D is possibly TRBD2 (5 bases). The CDR3 consists of 19 residues. The V gene lost 1 base and the J gene lost 6 bases, with 26 bases spanning the gap. Germline values: CDR1 SGHAT, CDR2 FQNNGV. CDR3 in amino acids: CASSLGRELGDKRWDTQYF. The CDR3 nucleotides read TGTGCCAGCAGCTTAGGCCGAGAACTGGGAGACAAACGATGGGATACGCAGTATTTT.

This clone was detected only a few times. The rearrangement uses TRBV7-9 and TRBJ1-4, with a weak D call TRBD1 (6 bases). V lost 5 bases and J lost 11, with 21 bases in between. In germline, CDR1 is SEHNR, CDR2 FQNEAQ (reference sequence). The CDR3 extends over 15 amino acids. The CDR3 is CASSQPPGPGGKLFF. The CDR3 region has the DNA TGTGCCAGCAGCCAGCCCCCGGGGCCTGGGGGCAAACTGTTTTTT.

This sequence joins TRBV14 and TRBJ2-5; either TRBD1 or TRBD2 may supply D (5 bases each). V lost 2 bases and J 2 bases, leaving 12 bases between the germline ends. Germline loops: CDR1 SGHDN, CDR2 FVKESK. This CDR3 spans 15 amino acids. The CDR3 is CASSQSWGIQETQYF. The CDR3 DNA reads as TGTGCCAGCAGCCAAAGCTGGGGGATTCAAGAGACCCAGTACTTC.

The V and J genes are TRBV19 and TRBJ1-5; D is ambiguous. The CDR3 contains 15 residues. V lost 0 bases and J lost 7, with 13 bases in between. Germline assignment: CDR1 LNHDA and CDR2 SQIVND (reference sequence). CDR3 amino acids: CASSIDTRIGQPQHF. As DNA, the CDR3 is TGTGCCAGTAGTATAGATACGAGGATTGGGCAGCCCCAGCATTTT.

The sample holds one count of this clone. The chain employs TRBV5-5 and TRBJ2-7; the D gene could be TRBD1 or TRBD2 (5 bases each). The germline V gene encodes CDR1 SGHKS and CDR2 YYEKEE (reference sequence). The CDR3 extends over 14 amino acids. Between the trimmed V and J ends, which lost 4 bases and 9 bases, there was a span of 20 bases. The chain's CDR3 is CASSLWTRPRGQYF. DNA for the CDR3: TGTGCCAGCAGCCTGTGGACACGGCCCCGGGGGCAGTACTTC.

This clone occurred a few times. The chain employs TRBV13 and TRBJ1-3; TRBD1 aligns across 7 bases. Germline V CDR1 and CDR2: PRHDT, FYEKMQ (reference sequence). Losses at the gene ends were 3 bases for V and 1 base for J; bases not matched to a gene: 9. The CDR3 consists of 17 residues. DNA of the CDR3: TGTGCCAGCAGCTTCGCGGGACAGAGAAGATCTGGAAACACCATATATTTT. Protein product: CASSFAGQRRSGNTIYF.

The V gene is TRBV27, the J gene TRBJ2-2; no definite D call. The CDR3 covers 18 residues. The germline gives CDR1 MNHEY, CDR2 SMNVEV (reference sequence). The germline V and J ends were trimmed by 0 bases and 6 bases, with 20 bases remaining between them. The CDR3 bases are TGTGCCAGCAGTTTATCAGGCGTCGGCAGGAGCAACGCCGGGGAGCTGTTTTTT. Its protein product is CASSLSGVGRSNAGELFF.

This clone occurred once. The V call is TRBV2, the J call TRBJ2-1, with 15 bases lining up with TRBD2. Per germline, CDR1 SNHLY and CDR2 FYNNEI. The CDR3 totals 18 residues. V lost 4 bases and J lost 5; bases outside the gene matches: 9. DNA of the CDR3: TGTGCCAGCAGTGGGACTAGCGGGAGGGCATTATTAGACAATGAGCAGTTCTTC. Translating it yields CASSGTSGRALLDNEQFF.

The gene calls are TRBV29-1 and TRBJ2-2, with D perhaps matching TRBD2 (6 bases). The CDR3 length is 14 residues. The V gene's germline CDR1 is SQVTM and CDR2 ANQGSEA. The V end was cut by 3 bases, the J end by 6 bases, with 14 bases between. The CDR3 here is CSVEISEGSGELFF. The CDR3 nucleotides read TGCAGCGTTGAGATATCGGAGGGGTCCGGGGAGCTGTTTTTT.

The rearrangement uses TRBV25-1 and TRBJ2-3; possible D gene TRBD1, 5 bases. CDR3 length: 13 residues. Germline V lookup: CDR1 MGHDK, CDR2 SYGVNS. V was clipped by 3 bases and J by 6 bases, with 10 bases between them. This CDR3 reads CASSEGRADTQYF. CDR3 DNA sequence: TGTGCCAGCAGTGAGGGCAGGGCTGATACGCAGTATTTT.

V usage is TRBV11-2 and J usage is TRBJ2-5; TRBD1 matches 7 bases. CDR3 length: 13 residues. The V gene's germline CDR1 is SGHAT and CDR2 FQNNGV. V was pared by 4 bases and J by 5 bases, with 4 bases of the junction left unmatched. The CDR3 protein is CASSYQGDETQYF. The CDR3 nucleotides read TGTGCCAGCAGCTACCAGGGGGACGAGACCCAGTACTTC.

The V call is TRBV4-1, the J call TRBJ1-3; D not resolved. V was shortened by 0 bases and J by 5 bases, with 8 bases between the two germline ends. Germline V gene data show CDR1 as MGHRA and CDR2 as YSYEKL. The length of the CDR3 is 14 residues. The CDR3 coding sequence is TGCGCCAGCAGCCAAGATGGGGATAGAAACACCATATATTTT. Amino acid sequence: CASSQDGDRNTIYF.

The rearrangement uses TRBV5-1 and TRBJ2-1; 12 bases fit TRBD2. The length of the CDR3 is 17 residues. V dropped 2 bases and J dropped 9; count of bases not matched to a gene: 12. Germline V gene lookup returns CDR1 SGHRS and CDR2 YFSETQ. CDR3 amino acids: CASSFLTSGRPKSEQFF. The CDR3 nucleotides are TGCGCCAGCAGCTTCCTTACTAGCGGGAGGCCCAAGAGTGAGCAGTTCTTC.

The chain combines TRBV5-1 with TRBJ1-2; D possibly corresponds to TRBD1 (5 bases). Germline V lookup: CDR1 SGHRS, CDR2 YFSETQ. This CDR3 is 14 amino acids long. Deletions cut 3 bases from V and 7 bases from J, with 16 bases between. CDR3 bases: TGCGCCAGCAGCTCTAAGTGGAACAGGCGTGGCTACACCTTC. Its protein is CASSSKWNRRGYTF.

The chain has TRBV28 and TRBJ1-4; a possible D gene is TRBD1 (5 bases). Trimming removed 6 bases from V and 4 bases from J, with 21 bases in between. There are 17 residues in the CDR3. Germline values: CDR1 MDHEN, CDR2 SYDVKM. CDR3 in DNA: TGTGCCAGCAGATCGACAGTTTCCCAGCAGGTTAATGAAAAACTGTTTTTT. This codes for CASRSTVSQQVNEKLFF.

The V and J genes are TRBV30 and TRBJ2-7; weak D call: TRBD2 (5 bases). This CDR3 is 13 amino acids long. V shed 1 base and J shed 3 bases, with 10 bases lying between them. From germline, CDR1 is GTSNPN and CDR2 SVGIG (reference sequence). This CDR3 is CAWSDGEGYEQYF. CDR3 sequence (DNA): TGTGCCTGGAGTGACGGTGAGGGCTACGAGCAGTACTTC.

This clone is classed as medium-sized. This chain uses TRBV11-2 with TRBJ1-2, with D perhaps matching TRBD1 (6 bases). The CDR3 has 15 amino acids. Germline values: CDR1 SGHAT, CDR2 FQNNGV. V was clipped by 5 bases and J by 2 bases, with 15 bases between them. The CDR3 here is CASSPVVTGNYGYTF. The CDR3 nucleotides read TGTGCCAGCAGCCCCGTGGTTACAGGGAACTATGGCTACACCTTC.